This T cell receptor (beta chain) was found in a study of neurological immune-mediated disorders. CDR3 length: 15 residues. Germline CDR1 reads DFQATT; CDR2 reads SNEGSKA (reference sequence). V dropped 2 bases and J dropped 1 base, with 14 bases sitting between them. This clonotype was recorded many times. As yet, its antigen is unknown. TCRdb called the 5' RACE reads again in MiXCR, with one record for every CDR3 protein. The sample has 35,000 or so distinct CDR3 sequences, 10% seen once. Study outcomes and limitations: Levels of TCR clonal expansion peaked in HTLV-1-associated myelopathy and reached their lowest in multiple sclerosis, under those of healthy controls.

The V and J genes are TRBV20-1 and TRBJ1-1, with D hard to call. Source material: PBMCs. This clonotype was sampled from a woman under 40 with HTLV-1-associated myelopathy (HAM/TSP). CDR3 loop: CSARPPWGANTEAFF. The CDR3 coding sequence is TGCAGTGCTAGACCCCCGTGGGGTGCGAACACTGAAGCTTTCTTT.